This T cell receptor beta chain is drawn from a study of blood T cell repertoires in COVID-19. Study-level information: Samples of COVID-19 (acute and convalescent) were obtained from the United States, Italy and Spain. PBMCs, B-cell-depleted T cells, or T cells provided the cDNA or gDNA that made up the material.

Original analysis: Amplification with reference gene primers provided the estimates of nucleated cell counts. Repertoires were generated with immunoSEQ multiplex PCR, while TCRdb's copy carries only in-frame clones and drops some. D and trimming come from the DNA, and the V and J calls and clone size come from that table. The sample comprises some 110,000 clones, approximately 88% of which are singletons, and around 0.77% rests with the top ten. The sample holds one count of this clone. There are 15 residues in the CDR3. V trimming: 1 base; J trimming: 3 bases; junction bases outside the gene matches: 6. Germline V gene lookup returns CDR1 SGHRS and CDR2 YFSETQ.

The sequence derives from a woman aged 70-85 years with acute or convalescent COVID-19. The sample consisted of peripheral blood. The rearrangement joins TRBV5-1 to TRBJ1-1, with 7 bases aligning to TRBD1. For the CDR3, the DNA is TGCGCCAGCAGCTTGCAACAGGGGACCTACACTGAAGCTTTCTTT. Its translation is CASSLQQGTYTEAFF.